The present T cell receptor (beta chain) was sequenced within a study of T cell responses to AZD1222 COVID-19 vaccine. Here immunoSEQ multiplex PCR was the method, and the copy in TCRdb shows in-frame clones only, minus some. The sample carries more than 110,000 clones, roughly 92% recorded once. This CDR3 region has 14 residues. Germline CDR1 is SGHNT and CDR2 is YYREEE (reference sequence). V was shortened by 1 base and J by 4 bases, with 11 bases between the two germline ends. This clonotype was sampled from an adult in good health. The starting material was peripheral blood, obtained on day 0 of AZD1222 vaccination. The rearrangement links TRBV5-4 to TRBJ1-1; D gene uncertain. This CDR3 reads CASSLSGARTEAFF. Written as DNA, the CDR3 is TGTGCCAGCAGCTTGTCCGGTGCTCGCACTGAAGCTTTCTTT.